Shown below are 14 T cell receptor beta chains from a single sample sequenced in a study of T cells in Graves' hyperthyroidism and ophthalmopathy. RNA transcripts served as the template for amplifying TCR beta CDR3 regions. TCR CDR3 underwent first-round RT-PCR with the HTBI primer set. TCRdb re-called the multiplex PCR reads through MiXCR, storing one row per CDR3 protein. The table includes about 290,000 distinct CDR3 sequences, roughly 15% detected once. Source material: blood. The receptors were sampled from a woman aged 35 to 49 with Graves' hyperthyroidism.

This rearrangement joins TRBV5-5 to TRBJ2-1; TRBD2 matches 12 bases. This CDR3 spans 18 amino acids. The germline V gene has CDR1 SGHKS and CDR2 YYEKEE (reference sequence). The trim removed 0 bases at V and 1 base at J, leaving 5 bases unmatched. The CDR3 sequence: CASSLGLAGVGSYNEQFF. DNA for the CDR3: TGTGCCAGCAGCTTGGGACTAGCGGGAGTGGGGTCCTACAATGAGCAGTTCTTC.

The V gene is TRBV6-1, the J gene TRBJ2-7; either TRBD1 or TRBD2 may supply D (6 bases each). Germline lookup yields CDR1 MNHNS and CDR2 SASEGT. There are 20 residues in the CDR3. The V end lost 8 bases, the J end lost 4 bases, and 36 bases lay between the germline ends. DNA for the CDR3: TGTGCCAGCGGGGGCAGTGGGCGGGGTACATGGACTACGGGGATATACGAGCAGTACTTC. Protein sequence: CASGGSGRGTWTTGIYEQYF.

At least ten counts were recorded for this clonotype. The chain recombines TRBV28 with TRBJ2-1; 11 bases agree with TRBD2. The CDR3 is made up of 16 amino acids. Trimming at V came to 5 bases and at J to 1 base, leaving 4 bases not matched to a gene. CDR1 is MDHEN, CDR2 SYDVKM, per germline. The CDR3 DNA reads TGTGCCAGCAGTGCCGGGACTAGCGGATCCTACAATGAGCAGTTCTTC. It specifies CASSAGTSGSYNEQFF. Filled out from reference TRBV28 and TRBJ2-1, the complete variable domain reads DVKVTQSSRYLVKRTGEKVFLECVQDMDHENMFWYRQDPGLGLRLIYFSYDVKMKEKGDIPEGYSVSREKKERFSLILESASTNQTSMYLCASSAGTSGSYNEQFFGPGTRLTVL.

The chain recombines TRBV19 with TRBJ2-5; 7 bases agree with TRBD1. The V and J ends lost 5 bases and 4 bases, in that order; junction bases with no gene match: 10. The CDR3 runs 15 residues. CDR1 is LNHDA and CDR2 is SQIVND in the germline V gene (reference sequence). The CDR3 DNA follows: TGTGCCAGTAGTTCCTCTGACAGGGCGCGAGAGACCCAGTACTTC. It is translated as CASSSSDRARETQYF.

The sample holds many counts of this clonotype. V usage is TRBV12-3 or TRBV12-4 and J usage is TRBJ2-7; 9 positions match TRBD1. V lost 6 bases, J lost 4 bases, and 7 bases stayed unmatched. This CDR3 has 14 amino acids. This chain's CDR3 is CASRSGTGSYEQYF. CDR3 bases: TGTGCCAGCAGATCCGGGACAGGGAGTTACGAGCAGTACTTC.

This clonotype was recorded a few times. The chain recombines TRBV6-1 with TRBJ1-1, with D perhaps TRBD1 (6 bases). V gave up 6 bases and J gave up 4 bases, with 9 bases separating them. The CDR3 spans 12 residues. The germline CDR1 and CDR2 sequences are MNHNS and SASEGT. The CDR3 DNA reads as TGTGCCAGCAGCCACAGGGCCACTGAAGCTTTCTTT. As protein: CASSHRATEAFF.

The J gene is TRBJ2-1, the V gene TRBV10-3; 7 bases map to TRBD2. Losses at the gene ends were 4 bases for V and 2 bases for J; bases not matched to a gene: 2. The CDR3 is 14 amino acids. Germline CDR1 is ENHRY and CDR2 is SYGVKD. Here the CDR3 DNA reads TGTGCCATCAGTGTTGGGGGGGCCTACAATGAGCAGTTCTTC. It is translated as CAISVGGAYNEQFF.

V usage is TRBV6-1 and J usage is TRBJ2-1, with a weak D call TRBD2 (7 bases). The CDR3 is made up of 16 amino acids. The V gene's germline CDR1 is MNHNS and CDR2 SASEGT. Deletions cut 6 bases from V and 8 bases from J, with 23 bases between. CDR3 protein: CASRSTGTPSGDEQFF. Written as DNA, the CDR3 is TGTGCCAGCAGATCTACAGGGACCCCGAGCGGGGATGAGCAGTTCTTC.

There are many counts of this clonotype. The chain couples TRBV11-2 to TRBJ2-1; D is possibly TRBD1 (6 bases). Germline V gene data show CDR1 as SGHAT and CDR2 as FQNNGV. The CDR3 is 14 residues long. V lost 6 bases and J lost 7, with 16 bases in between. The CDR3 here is CASRRGQPWNEQFF. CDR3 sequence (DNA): TGTGCCAGCAGGAGGGGACAACCTTGGAATGAGCAGTTCTTC.

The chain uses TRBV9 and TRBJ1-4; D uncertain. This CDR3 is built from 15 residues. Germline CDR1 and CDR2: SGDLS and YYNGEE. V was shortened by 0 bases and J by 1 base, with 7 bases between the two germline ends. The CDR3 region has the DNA TGTGCCAGCAGCGTAGAAGGGAAAACTAATGAAAAACTGTTTTTT. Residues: CASSVEGKTNEKLFF. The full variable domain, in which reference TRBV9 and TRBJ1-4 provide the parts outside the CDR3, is DSGVTQTPKHLITATGQRVTLRCSPRSGDLSVYWYQQSLDQGLQFLIQYYNGEERAKGNILERFSAQQFPDLHSELNLSSLELGDSALYFCASSVEGKTNEKLFFGSGTQLSVL.

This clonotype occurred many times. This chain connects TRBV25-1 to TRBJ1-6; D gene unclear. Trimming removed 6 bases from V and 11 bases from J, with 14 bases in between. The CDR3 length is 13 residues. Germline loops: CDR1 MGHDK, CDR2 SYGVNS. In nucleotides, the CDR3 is TGTGCCAGCAGGTATTCTCAGGAGGCACCCCTCCACTTT. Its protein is CASRYSQEAPLHF.

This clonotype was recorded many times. The CDR3 DNA is TGCGCCAGCAGAGGGGGAGGACGGGAGAACACTGAAGCTTTCTTT. This codes for CASRGGGRENTEAFF. The chain carries TRBV5-1 and TRBJ1-1; D perhaps matches TRBD1 (6 bases). Germline V CDR1 and CDR2: SGHRS, YFSETQ. There are 15 residues in the CDR3. Trimming stripped 5 bases from V and 1 base from J, with 15 bases between.

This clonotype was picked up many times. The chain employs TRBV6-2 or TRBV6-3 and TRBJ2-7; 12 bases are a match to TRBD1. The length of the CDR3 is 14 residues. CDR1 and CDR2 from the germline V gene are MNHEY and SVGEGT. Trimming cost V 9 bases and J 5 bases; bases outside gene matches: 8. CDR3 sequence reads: CASASGTGGDEQYF. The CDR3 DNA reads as TGTGCCAGTGCTTCGGGGACAGGGGGCGACGAGCAGTACTTC.

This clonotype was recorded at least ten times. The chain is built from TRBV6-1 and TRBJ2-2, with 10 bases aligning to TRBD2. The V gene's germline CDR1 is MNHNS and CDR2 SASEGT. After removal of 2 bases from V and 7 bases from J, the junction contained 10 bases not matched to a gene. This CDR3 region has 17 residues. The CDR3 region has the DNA TGTGCCAGCAGTGAATCAGCGGGAGGGGGAGGAGGCGGGGAGCTGTTTTTT. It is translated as CASSESAGGGGGGELFF.